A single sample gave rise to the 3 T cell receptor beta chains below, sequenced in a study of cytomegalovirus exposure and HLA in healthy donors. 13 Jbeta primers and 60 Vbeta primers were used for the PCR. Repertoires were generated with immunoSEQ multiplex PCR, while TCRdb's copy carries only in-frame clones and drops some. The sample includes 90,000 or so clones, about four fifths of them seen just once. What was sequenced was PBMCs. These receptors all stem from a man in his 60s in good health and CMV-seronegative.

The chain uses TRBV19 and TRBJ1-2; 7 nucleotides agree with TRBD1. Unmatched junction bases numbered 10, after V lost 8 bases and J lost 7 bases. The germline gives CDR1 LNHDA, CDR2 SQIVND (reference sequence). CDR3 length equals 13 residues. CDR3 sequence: CASAQTGYGGYTF. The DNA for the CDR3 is TGTGCCAGTGCTCAGACAGGGTATGGTGGCTACACCTTC.

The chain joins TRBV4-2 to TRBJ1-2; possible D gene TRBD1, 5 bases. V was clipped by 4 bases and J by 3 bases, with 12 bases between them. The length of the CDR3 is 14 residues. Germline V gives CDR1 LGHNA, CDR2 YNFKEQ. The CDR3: CASSLEGGDYGYTF. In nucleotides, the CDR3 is TGTGCCAGCAGCCTAGAGGGAGGGGACTATGGCTACACCTTC.

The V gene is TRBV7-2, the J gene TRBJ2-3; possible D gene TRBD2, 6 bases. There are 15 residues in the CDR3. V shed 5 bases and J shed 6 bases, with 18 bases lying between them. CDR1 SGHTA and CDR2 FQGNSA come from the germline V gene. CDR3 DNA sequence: TGTGCCAGCAGCCCCGGAGGGGCCGGGGTGGATACGCAGTATTTT. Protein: CASSPGGAGVDTQYF.